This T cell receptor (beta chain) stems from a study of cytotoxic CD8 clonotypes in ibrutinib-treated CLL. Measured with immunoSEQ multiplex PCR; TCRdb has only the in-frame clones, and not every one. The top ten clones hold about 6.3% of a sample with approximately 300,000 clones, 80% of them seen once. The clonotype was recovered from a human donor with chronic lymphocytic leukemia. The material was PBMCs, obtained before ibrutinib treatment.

CDR3 sequence reads: CASSLVEFSRLLGELFF. In nucleotides, the CDR3 is TGTGCCAGCAGCTTAGTCGAGTTTTCAAGATTACTTGGGGAGCTGTTTTTT. This chain uses TRBV7-6 with TRBJ2-2; D is ambiguous. The CDR3 runs to 17 residues. Between the trimmed V and J ends, which lost 1 base and 8 bases, there was a span of 20 bases. The germline V gene encodes CDR1 SGHVS and CDR2 FNYEAQ.